These 27 T cell receptor beta chains were all obtained from the same sample, sequenced in a study of cytomegalovirus exposure and HLA in healthy donors. Both 60 Vbeta primers and 13 Jbeta primers went into the PCR. Produced via immunoSEQ multiplex PCR; TCRdb's table is partial and in-frame only. The sample lists approximately 150,000 clones; around 80% were seen once. The material sequenced was PBMCs. These TCRs come from a woman aged 55-75 years in good health and CMV-seropositive.

The gene calls are TRBV7-3 and TRBJ2-3; the match to TRBD2 covers 10 bases. This CDR3 is built from 15 residues. J lost 5 bases, V lost 2 bases, and 4 bases had no gene match. CDR1 and CDR2 (germline): SGHTA, FQGTGA. DNA for the CDR3: TGTGCCAGCAGCTTATGGAGCGGGAGGGGAGATACGCAGTATTTT. Protein product: CASSLWSGRGDTQYF.

This chain joins TRBV15 and TRBJ2-3, with 8 positions matching TRBD1. In germline, CDR1 is LNHNV, CDR2 YYDKDF (reference sequence). Germline trimming cut 10 bases from V and 1 base from J; bases unmatched to any gene: 7. This CDR3 has 14 amino acids. The CDR3 DNA sequence: TGTGCCATTCTAGGGGGACAGGGCACAGATACGCAGTATTTT. It yields the protein CAILGGQGTDTQYF.

The chain uses TRBV7-2 and TRBJ2-5, with TRBD2 identical over 8 bases. Germline-derived CDR1 and CDR2 are SGHTA and FQGNSA. V gave up 5 bases and J gave up 5 bases; unmatched junction bases: 10. The CDR3 runs to 15 residues. CDR3 nucleotides: TGTGCCAGCAGCCCCCTAACGGGAGGGAGGGAGACCCAGTACTTC. This encodes CASSPLTGGRETQYF.

The gene calls are TRBV29-1 and TRBJ1-3; 9 nucleotides match TRBD1. Germline CDR1 and CDR2: SQVTM and ANQGSEA. The CDR3 has 13 amino acids. V lost 6 bases and J lost 4; bases outside the gene matches: 4. CDR3 in DNA: TGCAGCGTCACCGGGACAGGGGGAAACACCATATATTTT. This encodes CSVTGTGGNTIYF.

This clone was seen more than once but under ten times. V is TRBV11-3 and J is TRBJ2-1, with 8 bases identical to TRBD2. From germline, CDR1 is SGHNT and CDR2 YENEEA. Losses at the gene ends were 5 bases for V and 3 bases for J; bases not matched to a gene: 9. The CDR3 has 16 amino acids. The DNA for the CDR3 is TGTGCCAGCAGCCCCAGCGGGAGTCAGCACTACAATGAGCAGTTCTTC. Protein: CASSPSGSQHYNEQFF.

J is TRBJ2-3 and V is TRBV28; 9 bases agree with TRBD1. The germline V gene encodes CDR1 MDHEN and CDR2 SYDVKM. The CDR3 has 15 amino acids. V gave up 8 bases and J gave up 4 bases; unmatched junction bases: 10. The CDR3 region is CASSFTGGGADTQYF. In DNA, the CDR3 is TGTGCCAGCTCCTTTACAGGGGGCGGCGCAGATACGCAGTATTTT.

This chain links TRBV13 with TRBJ1-1; D is undetermined. The CDR3 loop spans 15 amino acids. Germline CDR1 PRHDT, CDR2 FYEKMQ (reference sequence). The V gene lost 2 bases and the J gene lost 1 base, with 11 bases spanning the gap. CDR3 protein: CASSLIGSTNTEAFF. In DNA, the CDR3 is TGTGCCAGCAGCTTAATCGGGTCCACGAACACTGAAGCTTTCTTT.

This clone appeared a single time. The sample has other DNA sequences that encode this CDR3 too. J is TRBJ2-1 and V is TRBV11-2; D is unresolved. This CDR3 spans 14 amino acids. Germline values: CDR1 SGHAT, CDR2 FQNNGV. Between the trimmed V and J ends, which lost 1 base and 0 bases, there was a span of 4 bases. The CDR3 DNA is TGTGCCAGCAGCTTAGCCTCCTCCTACAATGAGCAGTTCTTC. Its protein product is CASSLASSYNEQFF.

This chain joins TRBV4-1 and TRBJ2-3, with D maybe TRBD2 (5 bases). The germline V and J ends were trimmed by 1 base and 6 bases, with 17 bases remaining between them. The germline V gene encodes CDR1 MGHRA and CDR2 YSYEKL. This CDR3 has 16 residues. The CDR3 reads CASSQGLTTLGDTQYF. In nucleotides, the CDR3 is TGCGCCAGCAGCCAAGGTTTGACTACCCTGGGGGATACGCAGTATTTT.

Only one count was recorded for this clone. The chain is built from TRBV5-1 and TRBJ2-2; no clear D. CDR1 is SGHRS and CDR2 is YFSETQ in the germline V gene. With 1 base removed from V and 6 bases from J, the gap between germline ends came to 7 bases. The CDR3 is 13 residues long. The CDR3 reads CASSLSPPGELFF. The CDR3 DNA is TGCGCCAGCAGCTTGAGCCCACCCGGGGAGCTGTTTTTT.

The genes are TRBV25-1 and TRBJ2-1, with 9 positions matching TRBD1. The CDR3 length is 15 residues. The J segment lost 3 bases and the V segment lost 4 bases, leaving 4 bases of the junction unmatched. Germline assignment: CDR1 MGHDK and CDR2 SYGVNS. This CDR3 is CASSATGGFYNEQFF. Written as DNA, the CDR3 is TGTGCCAGCAGTGCAACAGGGGGCTTCTACAATGAGCAGTTCTTC.

The genes are TRBV27 and TRBJ2-2; the match to TRBD2 covers 11 bases. This CDR3 region has 16 residues. Looked up from germline, CDR1 is MNHEY and CDR2 is SMNVEV (reference sequence). The junction had 10 bases not matched to a gene; V was cut back by 6 bases and J by 7 bases. CDR3 sequence reads: CASSTLSGRAGGELFF. The CDR3 region has the DNA TGTGCCAGCAGCACCCTTAGCGGGAGGGCCGGCGGGGAGCTGTTTTTT.

The chain has TRBV7-9 and TRBJ1-2, with TRBD1 as a possible D gene (5 bases). Germline V gene sequence: CDR1 SEHNR, CDR2 FQNEAQ (reference sequence). The V end was cut by 4 bases, the J end by 4 bases, with 16 bases between. The CDR3 consists of 15 residues. Written as DNA, the CDR3 is TGTGCCAGCAGCTCCCTAGAGACAGAAAGCTATGGCTACACCTTC. It is translated as CASSSLETESYGYTF.

In its sample, this clone was seen a few times. This chain links TRBV9 with TRBJ2-7; 11 bases are a match to TRBD2. Germline-derived CDR1 and CDR2 are SGDLS and YYNGEE. This CDR3 contains 15 residues. With V trimmed by 3 bases and J by 1 base, 3 bases remained unmatched. The CDR3 loop is CASSEGTSGSYEQYF. CDR3 bases: TGTGCCAGCAGCGAAGGGACTAGCGGATCCTACGAGCAGTACTTC.

In its sample, this clone was seen a few times. V is TRBV2 and J is TRBJ2-7; 8 nucleotides agree with TRBD2. The germline V gene encodes CDR1 SNHLY and CDR2 FYNNEI. The CDR3 is made up of 13 amino acids. With 4 bases clipped from V and 5 bases from J, the junction kept 4 bases outside the gene matches. The CDR3 bases are TGTGCCAGCAGTGCCGGGAGGGTGAACGAGCAGTACTTC. Its translation: CASSAGRVNEQYF.

The V and J genes are TRBV28 and TRBJ2-1; 13 nucleotides line up with TRBD2. The germline gives CDR1 MDHEN, CDR2 SYDVKM. V lost 2 bases to trimming and J lost 7 bases; unmatched junction nucleotides: 2. The CDR3 covers 15 residues. The CDR3 protein is CASSLRGLAGNEQFF. The CDR3 DNA reads TGTGCCAGCAGTTTAAGGGGACTAGCGGGAAATGAGCAGTTCTTC.

The chain couples TRBV5-6 to TRBJ2-1, with D perhaps matching TRBD2 (5 bases). The V end was cut by 0 bases, the J end by 4 bases, with 20 bases between. Per the germline V gene, CDR1 is SGHDT and CDR2 is YYEEEE. CDR3 length: 18 amino acids. The CDR3 bases are TGTGCCAGCAGCTTGGTTCGGGGTAGCCGCCTTGAATACAATGAGCAGTTCTTC. The encoded protein is CASSLVRGSRLEYNEQFF.

The V and J genes are TRBV13 and TRBJ1-2; 9 nucleotides align to TRBD1. The junction had 5 bases not matched to a gene; V was cut back by 5 bases and J by 4 bases. CDR1 PRHDT and CDR2 FYEKMQ come from the germline V gene (reference sequence). The CDR3 spans 14 residues. As DNA, the CDR3 is TGTGCCAGCAGCGGGAGACAGGGGGTCTATGGCTACACCTTC. Residues: CASSGRQGVYGYTF.

The chain links TRBV4-1 to TRBJ2-2; D is perhaps TRBD1 (5 bases). The CDR3 contains 14 residues. Trimming pared 3 bases from V and 10 bases from J, leaving 15 bases between. Germline V gene sequence: CDR1 MGHRA, CDR2 YSYEKL. The CDR3 nucleotides read TGCGCCAGCAGCCATCCAGGGCTTAAGGTGGAGCTGTTTTTT. Encoded protein: CASSHPGLKVELFF.

The V gene is TRBV6-5, the J gene TRBJ1-5; D unclear. V lost 0 bases and J lost 4, with 10 bases in between. CDR1 MNHEY and CDR2 SVGAGI come from the germline V gene. This CDR3 contains 15 residues. The CDR3 reads CASSYSRAGNQPQHF. The CDR3 region has the DNA TGTGCCAGCAGTTACTCGAGGGCAGGTAATCAGCCCCAGCATTTT.

The chain carries TRBV19 and TRBJ2-3; tentative D call: TRBD2 (7 bases). The CDR3 loop spans 15 amino acids. Trimming shortened V by 5 bases and J by 1 base, and 13 bases separated the two germline ends. Germline V gene lookup returns CDR1 LNHDA and CDR2 SQIVND (reference sequence). The CDR3 nucleotides are TGTGCCAGTAGTGCCGGGGGGCGTCGCACAGATACGCAGTATTTT. Translating gives CASSAGGRRTDTQYF.

The V call is TRBV28, the J call TRBJ2-7, with 9 bases that match TRBD2. CDR3 length: 13 amino acids. Germline loops: CDR1 MDHEN, CDR2 SYDVKM. V was pared by 7 bases and J by 2 bases, with 3 bases of the junction left unmatched. The CDR3 is CASISGSPYEQYF. DNA of the CDR3: TGTGCCAGCATTAGCGGGAGCCCCTACGAGCAGTACTTC.

The CDR3 bases are TGTGCCAGCAGCCCTCCCGGGACAGGGCCCTCTGGGGCCAACGTCCTGACTTTC. As protein: CASSPPGTGPSGANVLTF. The V call is TRBV4-2, the J call TRBJ2-6; 9 nucleotides line up with TRBD1. V dropped 4 bases and J dropped 0; count of bases not matched to a gene: 7. Germline CDR1 is LGHNA and CDR2 is YNFKEQ. The CDR3 is made up of 18 amino acids.

This chain joins TRBV11-2 and TRBJ2-7; D unclear. The germline V and J ends were trimmed by 5 bases and 7 bases, with 21 bases remaining between them. CDR1 and CDR2 from the germline V gene are SGHAT and FQNNGV. The CDR3 consists of 15 residues. The CDR3 nucleotides read TGTGCCAGCAGCGTACCCCTAATCGTCTACGAGGAGCAGTACTTC. Its protein is CASSVPLIVYEEQYF.

This chain uses TRBV2 with TRBJ2-1; weak D call: TRBD2 (5 bases). The V end lost 4 bases, the J end lost 6 bases, and 13 bases lay between the germline ends. This CDR3 contains 14 residues. The germline V gene has CDR1 SNHLY and CDR2 FYNNEI. The CDR3 coding sequence is TGTGCCAGCAGTGTTGAGCGGAGCAGCAATGAGCAGTTCTTC. Its protein product is CASSVERSSNEQFF.

The chain couples TRBV30 to TRBJ1-3, with 7 positions matching TRBD1. The junction had 1 base not matched to a gene; V was cut back by 2 bases and J by 3 bases. The CDR3 consists of 13 residues. Germline CDR1 is GTSNPN and CDR2 is SVGIG (reference sequence). The CDR3 DNA follows: TGTGCCTGGAGTACAGGGGTTGGAAACACCATATATTTT. This encodes CAWSTGVGNTIYF.

The chain has TRBV6-6 and TRBJ1-5, with 9 bases aligning to TRBD1. CDR3 size: 14 residues. CDR1 and CDR2 (germline): MNHNY, SVGAGI (reference sequence). With V trimmed by 5 bases and J by 5 bases, 4 bases remained unmatched. The CDR3 is CASSVTGGDQPQHF. CDR3 in DNA: TGTGCCAGCAGTGTCACAGGGGGCGATCAGCCCCAGCATTTT.